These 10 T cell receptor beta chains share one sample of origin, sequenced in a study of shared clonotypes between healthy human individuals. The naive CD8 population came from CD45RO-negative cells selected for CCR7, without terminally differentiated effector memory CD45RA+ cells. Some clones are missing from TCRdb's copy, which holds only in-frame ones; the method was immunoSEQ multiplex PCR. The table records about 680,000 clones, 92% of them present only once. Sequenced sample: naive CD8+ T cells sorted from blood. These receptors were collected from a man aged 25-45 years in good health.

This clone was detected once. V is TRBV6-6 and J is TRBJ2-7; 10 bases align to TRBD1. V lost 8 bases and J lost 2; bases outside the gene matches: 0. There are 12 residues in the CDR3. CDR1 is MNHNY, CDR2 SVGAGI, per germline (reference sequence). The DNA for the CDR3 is TGTGCCAGCGGGACAGGGGCCTACGAGCAGTACTTC. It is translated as CASGTGAYEQYF.

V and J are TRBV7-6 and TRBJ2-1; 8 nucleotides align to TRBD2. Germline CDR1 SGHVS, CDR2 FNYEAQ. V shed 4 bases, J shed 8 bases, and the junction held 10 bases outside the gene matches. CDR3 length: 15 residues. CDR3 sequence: CASSSRAGGPHEQFF. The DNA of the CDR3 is TGTGCCAGCAGCTCCAGGGCGGGAGGCCCCCATGAGCAGTTCTTC.

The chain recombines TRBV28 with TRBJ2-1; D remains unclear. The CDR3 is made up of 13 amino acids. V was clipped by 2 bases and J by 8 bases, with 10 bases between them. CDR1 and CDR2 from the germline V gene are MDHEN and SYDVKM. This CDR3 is CASSLADPYEQFF. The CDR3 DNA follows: TGTGCCAGCAGTTTAGCCGATCCTTATGAGCAGTTCTTC.

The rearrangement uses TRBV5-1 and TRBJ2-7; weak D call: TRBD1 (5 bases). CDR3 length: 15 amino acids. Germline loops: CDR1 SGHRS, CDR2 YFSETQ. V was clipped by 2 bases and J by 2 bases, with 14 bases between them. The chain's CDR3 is CASSLGQGSTYEQYF. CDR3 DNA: TGCGCCAGCAGCTTAGGGCAGGGATCAACCTACGAGCAGTACTTC.

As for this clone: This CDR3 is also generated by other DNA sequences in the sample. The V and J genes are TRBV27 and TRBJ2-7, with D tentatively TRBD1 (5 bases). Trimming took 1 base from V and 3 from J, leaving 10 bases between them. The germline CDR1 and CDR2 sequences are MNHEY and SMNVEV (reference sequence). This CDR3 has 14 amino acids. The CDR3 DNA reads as TGTGCCAGCAGTTTATTCCAGGGCCGCTACGAGCAGTACTTC. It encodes CASSLFQGRYEQYF.

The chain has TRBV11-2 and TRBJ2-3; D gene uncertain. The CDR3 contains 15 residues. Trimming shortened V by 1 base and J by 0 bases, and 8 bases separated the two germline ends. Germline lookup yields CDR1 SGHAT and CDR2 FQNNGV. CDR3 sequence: CASSLGGRSTDTQYF. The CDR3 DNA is TGTGCCAGCAGCTTAGGCGGCAGGAGCACAGATACGCAGTATTTT.

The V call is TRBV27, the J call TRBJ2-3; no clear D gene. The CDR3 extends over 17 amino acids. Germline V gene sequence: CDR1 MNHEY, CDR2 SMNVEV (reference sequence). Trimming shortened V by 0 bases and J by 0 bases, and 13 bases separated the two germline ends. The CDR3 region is CASSLSPRAVSTDTQYF. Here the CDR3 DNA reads TGTGCCAGCAGTTTATCCCCTAGGGCGGTAAGCACAGATACGCAGTATTTT.

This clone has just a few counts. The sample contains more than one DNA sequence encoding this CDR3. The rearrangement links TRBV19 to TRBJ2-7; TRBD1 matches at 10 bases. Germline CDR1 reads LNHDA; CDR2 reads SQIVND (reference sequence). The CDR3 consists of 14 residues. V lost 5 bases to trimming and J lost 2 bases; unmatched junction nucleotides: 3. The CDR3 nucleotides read TGTGCCAGTAGTCCCGGGACAGGGGCCTACGAGCAGTACTTC. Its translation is CASSPGTGAYEQYF. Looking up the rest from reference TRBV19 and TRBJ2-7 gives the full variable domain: DGGITQSPKYLFRKEGQNVTLSCEQNLNHDAMYWYRQDPGQGLRLIYYSQIVNDFQKGDIAEGYSVSREKKESFPLTVTSAQKNPTAFYLCASSPGTGAYEQYFGPGTRLTVT.

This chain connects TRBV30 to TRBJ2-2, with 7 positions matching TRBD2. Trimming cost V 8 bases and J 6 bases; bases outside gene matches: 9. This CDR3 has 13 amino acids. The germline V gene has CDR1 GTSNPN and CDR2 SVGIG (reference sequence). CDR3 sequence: CARGGGIPGELFF. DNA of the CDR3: TGTGCCCGCGGGGGAGGGATCCCCGGGGAGCTGTTTTTT.

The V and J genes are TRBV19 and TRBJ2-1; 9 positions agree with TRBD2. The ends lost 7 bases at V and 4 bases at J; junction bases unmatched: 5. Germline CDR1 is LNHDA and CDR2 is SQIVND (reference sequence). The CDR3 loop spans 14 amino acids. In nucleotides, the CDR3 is TGTGCCAGTATGGGTCTAGCGGGGTACAATGAGCAGTTCTTC. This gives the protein CASMGLAGYNEQFF.